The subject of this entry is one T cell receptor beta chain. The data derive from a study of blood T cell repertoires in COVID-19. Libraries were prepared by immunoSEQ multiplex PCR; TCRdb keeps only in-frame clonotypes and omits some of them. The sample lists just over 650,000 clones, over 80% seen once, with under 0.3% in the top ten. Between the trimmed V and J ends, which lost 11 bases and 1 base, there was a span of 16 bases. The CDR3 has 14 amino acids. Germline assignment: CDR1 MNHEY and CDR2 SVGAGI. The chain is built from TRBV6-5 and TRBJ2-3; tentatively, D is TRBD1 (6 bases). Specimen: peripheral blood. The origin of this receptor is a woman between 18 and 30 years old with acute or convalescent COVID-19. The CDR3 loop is CAGDTGTGTDTQYF. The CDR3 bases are TGTGCCGGGGACACGGGGACCGGCACAGATACGCAGTATTTT.